These T cell receptor beta chains were read from a single sample in a study of human T cells and chemical hapten exposure. Each CDR3 protein gets one entry after TCRdb re-called the 5' RACE reads with MiXCR. The sample shows some 150,000 distinct CDR3 sequences, about 4% of them seen only once. The receptors shown here come from a female donor in good health. The CDR3 runs from the conserved cysteine through the conserved F or W. The D gene is left open where the match is weak. Clone size is shown for a subset of rows, as once, few, many or a class of expanded clone.

j_call: TRBJ2-1
v_call: TRBV6-2/TRBV6-3
d_call: TRBD2
clone_size: many
cdr3_aa: CASSSRTSGGALSYNEQFF
cdr3_nt: TGTGCCAGCAGTTCCCGGACTAGCGGGGGGGCCCTATCCTACAATGAGCAGTTCTTC

j_call: TRBJ2-1
v_call: TRBV7-7
d_call: .
clone_size: many
cdr3_aa: CASSLGGTEYNEQFF
cdr3_nt: TGTGCTAGCAGCTTAGGCGGGACGGAATACAATGAGCAGTTCTTC

j_call: TRBJ1-5
v_call: TRBV15
d_call: .
clone_size: many
cdr3_aa: CATSRDNRDPQHF
cdr3_nt: TGTGCCACCAGCAGAGACAACCGGGACCCCCAGCATTTT

j_call: TRBJ2-5
v_call: TRBV5-1
d_call: TRBD1
clone_size: .
cdr3_aa: CASSYGTGGEETQYF
cdr3_nt: TGCGCCAGCAGCTACGGGACAGGGGGGGAAGAGACCCAGTACTTC

j_call: TRBJ1-1
v_call: TRBV7-6
d_call: .
clone_size: few
cdr3_aa: CASSLVLGPKEATEAFF
cdr3_nt: TGTGCCAGCAGCTTAGTTCTGGGACCCAAGGAGGCGACTGAAGCTTTCTTT

j_call: TRBJ1-4
v_call: TRBV24-1
d_call: .
clone_size: many
cdr3_aa: CATISGEIANEKLFF
cdr3_nt: TGTGCCACCATTTCGGGGGAAATAGCTAATGAAAAACTGTTTTTT

j_call: TRBJ1-5
v_call: TRBV16
d_call: TRBD1
clone_size: many
cdr3_aa: CASNPQGANQPQHF
cdr3_nt: TGTGCCAGCAACCCTCAGGGGGCCAATCAGCCCCAGCATTTT

j_call: TRBJ2-1
v_call: TRBV5-6
d_call: .
clone_size: many
cdr3_aa: CASSFSGLEGVEQFF
cdr3_nt: TGTGCCAGCAGCTTTTCCGGGCTAGAGGGTGTTGAGCAGTTCTTC

j_call: TRBJ1-5
v_call: TRBV6-1
d_call: .
clone_size: many
cdr3_aa: CASRDWGRVGNQPQHF
cdr3_nt: TGTGCCAGCAGAGACTGGGGCAGGGTCGGCAATCAGCCCCAGCATTTT

j_call: TRBJ1-5
v_call: TRBV6-7
d_call: TRBD1
clone_size: many
cdr3_aa: CASSYSNGDRGRGCLGNQPQHF
cdr3_nt: TGTGCCAGCAGTTACTCGAACGGGGACAGGGGGCGAGGGTGCCTAGGCAATCAGCCCCAGCATTTT